This TCR beta chain was recorded in a study of beta chain features in type 1 diabetes. Study-level points and caveats: Naive, central memory and Treg TCRB repertoires seemed to resemble each other more closely in patients than they did in healthy donors. PCR may have favored shorter templates equally in patients and controls. In every one of the four CD4+ subsets, TCRB CDR3s were moderately but significantly shorter in Type 1 diabetes patients.

The V gene end was trimmed by 10 bases and the J gene end by 0 bases; junction bases not matched to a gene: 8. The germline V gene has CDR1 ENHRY and CDR2 SYGVKD. The CDR3 runs 14 residues. One heparinised blood draw, averaging about 120 mL, came from each donor. Central memory, naive, regulatory and stem cell-like memory CD4+ cells were sorted by CD45RO/CCR7/CD25/CD127/CD95/CD27. Every isolated RNA sample was fully reverse transcribed, so sequencing captured expressed TCRB transcripts. Data came from immunoSEQ multiplex PCR; TCRdb stores just in-frame clones and leaves some out. The sample yields 120,000 to 150,000 clones, more than 10% seen once. For this clone: The antigen is undetermined.

This chain links TRBV10-3 with TRBJ1-1, with 7 bases identical to TRBD1. Sequences were obtained from central memory CD4+ T cells from blood. This TCR came from a young man with type 1 diabetes. CDR3 nucleotide sequence: TGTGCCACCCACCAGGGGGTTTTGAACACTGAAGCTTTCTTT. This encodes CATHQGVLNTEAFF.